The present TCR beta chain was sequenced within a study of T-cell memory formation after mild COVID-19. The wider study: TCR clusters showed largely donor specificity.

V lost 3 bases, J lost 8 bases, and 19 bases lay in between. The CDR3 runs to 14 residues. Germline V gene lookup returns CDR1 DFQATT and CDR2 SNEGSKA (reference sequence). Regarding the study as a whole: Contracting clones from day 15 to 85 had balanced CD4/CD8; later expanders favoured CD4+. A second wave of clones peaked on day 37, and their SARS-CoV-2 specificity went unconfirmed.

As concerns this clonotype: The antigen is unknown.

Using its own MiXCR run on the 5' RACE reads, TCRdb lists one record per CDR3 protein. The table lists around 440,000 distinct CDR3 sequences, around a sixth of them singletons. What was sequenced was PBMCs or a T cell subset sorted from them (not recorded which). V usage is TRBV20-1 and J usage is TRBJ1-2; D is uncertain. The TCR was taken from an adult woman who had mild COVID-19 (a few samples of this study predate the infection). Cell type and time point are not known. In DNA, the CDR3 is TGCAGTGCTAGGCCAATCCGGACGCCTCTGGGCTACACCTTC. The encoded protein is CSARPIRTPLGYTF.